This T cell receptor (beta chain) derives from a study of cytomegalovirus exposure and HLA in healthy donors. Looking at the study overall: The 120 or so validation repertoires and the approximately 630 first-cohort repertoires shared a platform, a later analysis reported.

Overall study results and limits: It was about 180 TCR beta chains that were listed as cytomegalovirus-associated. Three CMV-associated chains were confirmed in vitro to be specific for CMV antigens. Rare TCR sequences predominated, though certain public TCRs were found in many donors.

In the case of this clone: The target antigen is unknown.

V lost 6 bases and J 2 bases, leaving 16 bases between the germline ends. The CDR3 has 15 residues. Germline lookup yields CDR1 SQVTM and CDR2 ANQGSEA. Profiling relied on immunoSEQ multiplex PCR, and the TCRdb table lists in-frame clones only, not all of them. Of 250,000 or so clones in the sample, roughly 84% were seen once. The TCR sequence derives from a man younger than 30 in good health and CMV-seropositive. The rearrangement joins TRBV29-1 to TRBJ2-2; TRBD1 is a possible D gene (6 bases). The specimen sequenced was PBMCs. The CDR3 loop is CSVEPGTSNTGELFF. The CDR3 DNA follows: TGCAGCGTGGAGCCCGGGACAAGTAACACCGGGGAGCTGTTTTTT.